The 32 T cell receptor beta chains given below trace back to one sample, sequenced in a study of T cell responses to AZD1222 COVID-19 vaccine. TCRdb keeps only in-frame clones here, not all; method: immunoSEQ multiplex PCR. The sample yields some 84,000 clones, about 86% seen once. This sample comprised peripheral blood, obtained on day 0 of AZD1222 vaccination. Receptor source: an adult in good health.

The chain uses TRBV12-3 or TRBV12-4 and TRBJ2-5, with D maybe TRBD2 (6 bases). CDR3 length equals 13 residues. Trimming took off 3 bases at V and 4 bases at J, with 9 bases between the two ends. The CDR3 nucleotides are TGTGCCAGCAGTTTTTACGGGGGAGAGACCCAGTACTTC. This translates into CASSFYGGETQYF.

The V and J genes are TRBV4-2 and TRBJ2-1, with 12 bases that match TRBD2. There are 18 residues in the CDR3. The junction had 10 bases not matched to a gene; V was cut back by 0 bases and J by 7 bases. Germline values: CDR1 LGHNA, CDR2 YNFKEQ. The CDR3 loop reads CASSQELAGGPLGNEQFF. For the CDR3, the DNA is TGTGCCAGCAGCCAAGAGCTAGCGGGAGGGCCTTTAGGAAATGAGCAGTTCTTC.

The table lists this clone with a count of one. V gene TRBV18 combines with J gene TRBJ1-1; possibly TRBD1 for D (5 bases). The CDR3 has 16 residues. Between the trimmed V and J ends, which lost 2 bases and 1 base, there was a span of 14 bases. Germline V lookup: CDR1 KGHSH, CDR2 LQKENI. CDR3 sequence reads: CASSPYEGRGNTEAFF. The CDR3 nucleotides read TGTGCCAGCTCACCATACGAGGGGCGGGGGAACACTGAAGCTTTCTTT.

This chain links TRBV2 with TRBJ2-7; D tentatively reads TRBD1 or TRBD2 (5 bases each). Germline-derived CDR1 and CDR2 are SNHLY and FYNNEI. V gave up 1 base and J gave up 7 bases, with 17 bases separating them. This CDR3 region has 15 residues. DNA of the CDR3: TGTGCCAGCAGTGAAGGGGGGACCCTACTGGGGGAGCAGTACTTC. It yields the protein CASSEGGTLLGEQYF.

V is TRBV6-6 and J is TRBJ1-4; TRBD1 matches 7 bases. Germline loops: CDR1 MNHNY, CDR2 SVGAGI (reference sequence). V lost 6 bases, J lost 6 bases, and 4 bases stayed unmatched. There are 13 residues in the CDR3. The CDR3 nucleotides read TGTGCCAGCAGCCGCGGGACAGATGAAAAACTGTTTTTT. It specifies CASSRGTDEKLFF.

J is TRBJ2-3 and V is TRBV6-6; TRBD2 matches 12 bases. This CDR3 spans 16 amino acids. Unmatched junction bases numbered 7, after V lost 5 bases and J lost 4 bases. CDR1 and CDR2 (germline): MNHNY, SVGAGI (reference sequence). The DNA of the CDR3 is TGTGCCAGCAGTCGACAGACTAGCGGGAGATCAGATACGCAGTATTTT. The encoded protein is CASSRQTSGRSDTQYF.

With regard to this clone: The same CDR3 is also encoded by other DNA sequences in this sample. The V gene is TRBV5-6, the J gene TRBJ2-7, with no clear D. CDR3 length equals 13 residues. Trimming took 2 bases from V and 0 from J, leaving 6 bases between them. Germline CDR1 SGHDT, CDR2 YYEEEE. CDR3 amino acids: CASSFPDSYEQYF. The CDR3 DNA follows: TGTGCCAGCAGCTTCCCGGACTCCTACGAGCAGTACTTC.

For the CDR3, the DNA is TGCGCCAGCAGCCCTTTAATCGGACAGGGAAGCTCCTACAATGAGCAGTTCTTC. Its translation is CASSPLIGQGSSYNEQFF. This chain uses TRBV5-1 with TRBJ2-1; 8 bases are shared with TRBD1. The CDR3 has 18 amino acids. The J segment lost 0 bases and the V segment lost 4 bases, leaving 12 bases of the junction unmatched. From germline, CDR1 is SGHRS and CDR2 YFSETQ.

This clone has only one observation. The chain links TRBV28 to TRBJ1-5, with D tentatively TRBD1 (5 bases). This CDR3 is 14 amino acids long. V gave up 4 bases and J gave up 9 bases, with 16 bases separating them. Germline V gene data show CDR1 as MDHEN and CDR2 as SYDVKM. CDR3 in amino acids: CASSSNRDSRPQHF. CDR3 nucleotides: TGTGCCAGCAGTTCAAATAGGGACTCTAGGCCCCAGCATTTT.

This clone has a single count. V and J are TRBV19 and TRBJ1-1; D is possibly TRBD1 (5 bases). Germline CDR1 reads LNHDA; CDR2 reads SQIVND (reference sequence). V was clipped by 6 bases and J by 1 base, with 15 bases between them. This CDR3 comprises 15 residues. The CDR3 nucleotides are TGTGCCAGTAGGGGCCCCGAGACAGCGAACACTGAAGCTTTCTTT. Translated: CASRGPETANTEAFF.

This clone came up once. The J gene is TRBJ2-3, the V gene TRBV25-1, with D unclear. The germline V and J ends were trimmed by 0 bases and 1 base, with 5 bases remaining between them. The germline V gene encodes CDR1 MGHDK and CDR2 SYGVNS. CDR3 length: 14 amino acids. The CDR3 spells CASSEYGGTDTQYF. The CDR3 DNA follows: TGTGCCAGCAGTGAATATGGGGGCACAGATACGCAGTATTTT.

The chain uses TRBV10-3 and TRBJ1-4, with 8 bases matching TRBD1. J gave up 7 bases and V 10 bases, and 14 bases lay outside the gene matches. Germline CDR1 ENHRY, CDR2 SYGVKD. CDR3 length: 15 residues. The CDR3 spells CATRPGRTGREKLFF. CDR3 sequence (DNA): TGTGCCACCAGGCCGGGTAGGACAGGGCGTGAAAAACTGTTTTTT.

This rearrangement joins TRBV14 to TRBJ1-2; D gene ambiguous. The CDR3 has 15 residues. Trimming pared 4 bases from V and 0 bases from J, leaving 12 bases between. Looked up from germline, CDR1 is SGHDN and CDR2 is FVKESK. DNA of the CDR3: TGTGCCAGCAGCCGAGGCCCCTTAGCTAACTATGGCTACACCTTC. It encodes CASSRGPLANYGYTF.

J is TRBJ1-3 and V is TRBV11-3; D not resolved. V shed 3 bases and J shed 2 bases, with 5 bases lying between them. CDR3 length: 13 residues. The germline CDR1 and CDR2 sequences are SGHNT and YENEEA. The CDR3 sequence: CASSLGTGNTIYF. CDR3 nucleotide sequence: TGTGCCAGCAGCTTGGGGACTGGAAACACCATATATTTT.

This clone was recorded a few times. This sequence joins TRBV25-1 and TRBJ2-1; maybe TRBD2 (6 bases). V was shortened by 1 base and J by 8 bases, with 12 bases between the two germline ends. This CDR3 contains 14 residues. The germline V gene encodes CDR1 MGHDK and CDR2 SYGVNS. CDR3 DNA sequence: TGTGCCAGCAGTGAATTTGCGGGACTGGATGAGCAGTTCTTC. This sequence encodes CASSEFAGLDEQFF.

The gene calls are TRBV12-5 and TRBJ2-1; the match to TRBD2 covers 11 bases. There are 17 residues in the CDR3. The trim removed 0 bases at V and 4 bases at J, leaving 5 bases unmatched. Per germline, CDR1 LGHNT and CDR2 FRNRAP. Written as DNA, the CDR3 is TGTGCTAGTGGTTTGGTACACACTAGCGGGAGTTACAATGAGCAGTTCTTC. This codes for CASGLVHTSGSYNEQFF.

This rearrangement joins TRBV12-3 or TRBV12-4 to TRBJ2-3; unclear D gene. V lost 3 bases and J 6 bases, leaving 7 bases between the germline ends. This CDR3 is 12 amino acids long. The CDR3: CASSFFSDTQYF. In nucleotides, the CDR3 is TGTGCCAGCAGTTTTTTTTCGGATACGCAGTATTTT.

V and J are TRBV5-1 and TRBJ2-7; D possibly corresponds to TRBD1 (6 bases). The germline V and J ends were trimmed by 0 bases and 5 bases, with 21 bases remaining between them. Germline CDR1 and CDR2: SGHRS and YFSETQ. The CDR3 loop spans 17 amino acids. The chain's CDR3 is CASSLALVQGRFHEQYF. The CDR3 coding sequence is TGCGCCAGCAGCTTGGCCCTGGTGCAGGGGAGATTCCACGAGCAGTACTTC. Full variable domain (remainder filled in from reference TRBV5-1 and TRBJ2-7): KAGVTQTPRYLIKTRGQQVTLSCSPISGHRSVSWYQQTPGQGLQFLFEYFSETQRNKGNFPGRFSGRQFSNSRSEMNVSTLELGDSALYLCASSLALVQGRFHEQYFGPGTRLTVT.

The chain joins TRBV27 to TRBJ2-3; D perhaps matches TRBD1 (6 bases). This CDR3 has 16 amino acids. Germline CDR1 reads MNHEY; CDR2 reads SMNVEV (reference sequence). The germline V and J ends were trimmed by 2 bases and 4 bases, with 16 bases remaining between them. This CDR3 reads CASSLERGSVSDTQYF. DNA of the CDR3: TGTGCCAGCAGTTTAGAAAGGGGGTCAGTTTCAGATACGCAGTATTTT.

The rearrangement links TRBV14 to TRBJ2-7; TRBD1 is a possible D gene (5 bases). This CDR3 region has 16 residues. Germline V CDR1 and CDR2: SGHDN, FVKESK. Trimming cost V 5 bases and J 3 bases, with 20 bases left between them. As DNA, the CDR3 is TGTGCCAGCAGCGAACAAATGACACCACAGGACTACGAGCAGTACTTC. Amino acid sequence: CASSEQMTPQDYEQYF.

V usage is TRBV30 and J usage is TRBJ2-2; the match to TRBD1 covers 9 bases. Germline V gene data show CDR1 as GTSNPN and CDR2 as SVGIG (reference sequence). This CDR3 comprises 16 residues. V gave up 3 bases and J gave up 5 bases; unmatched junction bases: 10. CDR3 residues: CAWRPGQGRLTGELFF. CDR3 DNA: TGTGCCTGGAGACCCGGACAGGGGAGGTTGACCGGGGAGCTGTTTTTT. The whole variable domain, filled in from reference TRBV30 and TRBJ2-2, reads SQTIHQWPATLVQPVGSPLSLECTVEGTSNPNLYWYRQAAGRGLQLLFYSVGIGQISSEVPQNLSASRPQDRQFILSSKKLLLSDSGFYLCAWRPGQGRLTGELFFGEGSRLTVL.

This clone appeared a single time. V gene TRBV28 combines with J gene TRBJ2-2; 7 nucleotides line up with TRBD2. Trimming at V came to 4 bases and at J to 4 bases, leaving 12 bases not matched to a gene. This CDR3 region has 17 residues. Germline values: CDR1 MDHEN, CDR2 SYDVKM. As DNA, the CDR3 is TGTGCCAGCAGTTCCTTTCGGGGAGGGGAAAGCACCGGGGAGCTGTTTTTT. As protein: CASSSFRGGESTGELFF.

The chain employs TRBV6-1 and TRBJ1-1, with unresolved D. Germline CDR1 reads MNHNS; CDR2 reads SASEGT. The germline V and J ends were trimmed by 3 bases and 2 bases, with 10 bases remaining between them. The CDR3 spans 14 residues. The CDR3 protein is CASSDATDNTEAFF. The CDR3 bases are TGTGCCAGCAGTGATGCTACAGACAACACTGAAGCTTTCTTT.

The V and J genes are TRBV5-8 and TRBJ2-7; D is perhaps TRBD2 (6 bases). CDR1 and CDR2 from the germline V gene are SGHTS and YDEGEE. V lost 0 bases and J 6 bases, leaving 10 bases between the germline ends. The CDR3 is 13 residues long. CDR3: CASSLVGGGEQYF. The CDR3 DNA follows: TGTGCCAGCAGCTTGGTCGGGGGTGGCGAGCAGTACTTC.

The rearrangement uses TRBV18 and TRBJ2-1; 12 nucleotides match TRBD2. J was trimmed by 5 bases and V by 3 bases; bases with no gene match: 11. The germline V gene has CDR1 KGHSH and CDR2 LQKENI. CDR3 length equals 18 residues. This CDR3 reads CASSPSILAGGENNEQFF. The CDR3 nucleotides are TGTGCCAGCTCACCTTCCATCCTAGCGGGAGGGGAGAACAATGAGCAGTTCTTC.

DNA for the CDR3: TGTGCCAGCAGCTGGGGGGCCTGGGAGCTGTTTTTT. Protein: CASSWGAWELFF. The chain employs TRBV7-9 and TRBJ2-2; D is perhaps TRBD1 or TRBD2 (6 bases each). Germline V gene sequence: CDR1 SEHNR, CDR2 FQNEAQ (reference sequence). The CDR3 totals 12 residues. The V end lost 4 bases, the J end lost 9 bases, and 9 bases lay between the germline ends. Full variable domain (remainder filled in from reference TRBV7-9 and TRBJ2-2): DTGVSQNPRHKITKRGQNVTFRCDPISEHNRLYWYRQTLGQGPEFLTYFQNEAQLEKSRLLSDRFSAERPKGSFSTLEIQRTEQGDSAMYLCASSWGAWELFFGEGSRLTVL.

This chain joins TRBV7-2 and TRBJ2-7; 10 nucleotides agree with TRBD2. The germline V gene has CDR1 SGHTA and CDR2 FQGNSA. After removal of 5 bases from V and 4 bases from J, the junction contained 5 bases not matched to a gene. The CDR3 length is 14 residues. The DNA for the CDR3 is TGTGCCAGCAGCGTCTCTAGCGGGGGATACGAGCAGTACTTC. As protein: CASSVSSGGYEQYF.

The chain carries TRBV19 and TRBJ1-1; D not resolved. Per germline, CDR1 LNHDA and CDR2 SQIVND (reference sequence). The CDR3 is 15 residues long. The V gene lost 3 bases and the J gene lost 1 base, with 12 bases spanning the gap. The CDR3 DNA sequence: TGTGCCAGTAGTATTAGGAGCACTTGGAACACTGAAGCTTTCTTT. Translating it yields CASSIRSTWNTEAFF.

V gene TRBV10-3 combines with J gene TRBJ2-3, with D tentatively TRBD1 or TRBD2 (5 bases each). The CDR3 runs to 15 residues. From germline, CDR1 is ENHRY and CDR2 SYGVKD. The V end was cut by 2 bases, the J end by 4 bases, with 13 bases between. The CDR3 DNA reads TGTGCCATCAGTGAGCTGGGGCGAGGGGCAGATACGCAGTATTTT. It translates to CAISELGRGADTQYF.

CDR3: CASSPQGWAGELFF. CDR3 DNA: TGTGCCAGCAGCCCCCAGGGATGGGCCGGGGAGCTGTTTTTT. The V and J genes are TRBV7-3 and TRBJ2-2, with D possibly matching TRBD1 (5 bases). Germline CDR1 and CDR2: SGHTA and FQGTGA. CDR3 length: 14 amino acids. V was trimmed by 5 bases and J by 6 bases, leaving 13 bases between them.

This chain joins TRBV20-1 and TRBJ1-6; 11 bases are a match to TRBD1. The V gene end was trimmed by 3 bases and the J gene end by 13 bases; junction bases not matched to a gene: 5. Germline-derived CDR1 and CDR2 are DFQATT and SNEGSKA (reference sequence). The CDR3 runs to 13 residues. CDR3 sequence: CSASGTGGSPLHF. CDR3 in DNA: TGCAGTGCTAGTGGGACAGGGGGTTCCCCCCTCCACTTT.

The chain is built from TRBV2 and TRBJ2-3; tentatively, D is TRBD2 (6 bases). The CDR3 consists of 15 residues. Germline V gene lookup returns CDR1 SNHLY and CDR2 FYNNEI. Trimming pared 6 bases from V and 1 base from J, leaving 14 bases between. CDR3 in amino acids: CASRGGGDGTDTQYF. In DNA form, the CDR3 reads TGTGCCAGCAGGGGGGGTGGGGATGGCACAGATACGCAGTATTTT.